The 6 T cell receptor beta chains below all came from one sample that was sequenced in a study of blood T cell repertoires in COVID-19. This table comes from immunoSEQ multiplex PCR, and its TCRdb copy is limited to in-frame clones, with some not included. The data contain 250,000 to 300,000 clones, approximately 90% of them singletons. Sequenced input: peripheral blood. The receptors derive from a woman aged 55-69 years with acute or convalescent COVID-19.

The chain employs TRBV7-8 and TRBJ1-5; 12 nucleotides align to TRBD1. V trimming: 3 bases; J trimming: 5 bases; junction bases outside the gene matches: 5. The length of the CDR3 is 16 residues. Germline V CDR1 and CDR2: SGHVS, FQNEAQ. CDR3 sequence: CASSFKGTGGDQPQHF. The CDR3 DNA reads TGTGCCAGCAGCTTCAAAGGGACAGGGGGCGATCAGCCCCAGCATTTT.

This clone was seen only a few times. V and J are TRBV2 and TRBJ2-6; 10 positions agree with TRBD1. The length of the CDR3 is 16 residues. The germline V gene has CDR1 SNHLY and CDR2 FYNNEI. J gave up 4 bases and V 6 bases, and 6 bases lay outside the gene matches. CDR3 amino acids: CASRRDRGSGANVLTF. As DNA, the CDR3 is TGTGCCAGCAGACGGGACAGGGGATCCGGGGCCAACGTCCTGACTTTC. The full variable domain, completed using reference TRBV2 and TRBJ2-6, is EPEVTQTPSHQVTQMGQEVILRCVPISNHLYFYWYRQILGQKVEFLVSFYNNEISEKSEIFDDQFSVERPDGSNFTLKIRSTKLEDSAMYFCASRRDRGSGANVLTFGAGSRLTVL.

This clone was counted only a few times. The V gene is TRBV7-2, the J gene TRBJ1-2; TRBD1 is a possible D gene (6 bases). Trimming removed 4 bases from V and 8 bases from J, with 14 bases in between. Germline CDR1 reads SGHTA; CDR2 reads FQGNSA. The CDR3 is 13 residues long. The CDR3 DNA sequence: TGTGCCAGCAGCTCAGCCCAGGGGATAGGCTACACCTTC. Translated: CASSSAQGIGYTF.

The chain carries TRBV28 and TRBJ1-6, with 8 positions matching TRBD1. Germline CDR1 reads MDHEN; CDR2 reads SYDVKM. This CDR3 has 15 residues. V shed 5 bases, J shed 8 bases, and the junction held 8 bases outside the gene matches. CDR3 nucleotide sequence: TGTGCCAGCAGTCCTCTTCAGGGGGCCCATTCACCCCTCCACTTT. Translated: CASSPLQGAHSPLHF.

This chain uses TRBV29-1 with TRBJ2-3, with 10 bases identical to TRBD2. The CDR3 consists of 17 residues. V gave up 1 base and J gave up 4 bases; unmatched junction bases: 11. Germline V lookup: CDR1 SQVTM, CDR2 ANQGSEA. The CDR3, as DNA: TGCAGCGTTGAAGGCCCCGGGATAGCGGGAGGTGCAGATACGCAGTATTTT. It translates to CSVEGPGIAGGADTQYF.

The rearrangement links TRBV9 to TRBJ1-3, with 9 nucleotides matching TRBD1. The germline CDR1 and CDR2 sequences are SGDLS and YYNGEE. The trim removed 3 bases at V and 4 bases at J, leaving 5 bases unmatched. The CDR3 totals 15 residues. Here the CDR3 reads CASSGGQGGGNTIYF. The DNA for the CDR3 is TGTGCCAGCAGCGGGGGACAGGGAGGCGGAAACACCATATATTTT.